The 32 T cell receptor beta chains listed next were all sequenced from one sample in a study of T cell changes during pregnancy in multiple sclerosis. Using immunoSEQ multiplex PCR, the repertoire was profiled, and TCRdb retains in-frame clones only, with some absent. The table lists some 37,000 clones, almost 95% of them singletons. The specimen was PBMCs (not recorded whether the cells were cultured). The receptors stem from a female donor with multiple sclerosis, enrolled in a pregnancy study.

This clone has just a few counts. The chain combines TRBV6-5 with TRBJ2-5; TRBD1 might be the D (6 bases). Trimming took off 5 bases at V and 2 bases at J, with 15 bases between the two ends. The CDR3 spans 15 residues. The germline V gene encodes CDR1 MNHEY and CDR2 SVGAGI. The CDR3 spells CASSPRQVRQETQYF. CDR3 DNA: TGTGCCAGCAGTCCGCGACAGGTACGACAAGAGACCCAGTACTTC.

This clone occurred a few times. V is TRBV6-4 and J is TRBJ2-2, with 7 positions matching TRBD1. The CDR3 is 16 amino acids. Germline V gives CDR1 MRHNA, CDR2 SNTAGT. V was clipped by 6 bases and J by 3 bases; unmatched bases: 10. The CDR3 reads CASREGFTGDTGELFF. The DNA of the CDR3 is TGTGCCAGCAGAGAGGGGTTTACAGGGGACACCGGGGAGCTGTTTTTT.

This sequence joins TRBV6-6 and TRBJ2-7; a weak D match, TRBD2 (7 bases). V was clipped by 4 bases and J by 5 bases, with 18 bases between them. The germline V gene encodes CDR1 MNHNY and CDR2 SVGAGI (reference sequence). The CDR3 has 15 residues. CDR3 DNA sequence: TGTGCCAGCAGTTTCCCACAGGGAGGGTTGAACGAGCAGTACTTC. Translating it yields CASSFPQGGLNEQYF.

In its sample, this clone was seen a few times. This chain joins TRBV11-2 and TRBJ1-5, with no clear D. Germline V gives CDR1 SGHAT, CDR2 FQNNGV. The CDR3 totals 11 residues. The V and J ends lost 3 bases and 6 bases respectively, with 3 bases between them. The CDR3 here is CASSFSQPQHF. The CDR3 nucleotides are TGTGCCAGCAGCTTCTCTCAGCCCCAGCATTTT.

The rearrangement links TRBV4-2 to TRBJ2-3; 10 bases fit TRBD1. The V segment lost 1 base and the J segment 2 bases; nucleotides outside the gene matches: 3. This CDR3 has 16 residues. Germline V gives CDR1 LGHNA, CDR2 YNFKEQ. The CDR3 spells CASSQGGTGATDTQYF. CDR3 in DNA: TGTGCCAGCAGCCAAGGAGGGACAGGGGCCACAGATACGCAGTATTTT.

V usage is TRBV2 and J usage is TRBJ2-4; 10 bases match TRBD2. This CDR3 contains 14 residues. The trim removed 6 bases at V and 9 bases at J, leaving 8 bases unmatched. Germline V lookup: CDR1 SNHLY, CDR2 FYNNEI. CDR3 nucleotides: TGTGCCAGCAGCCCCAGGACTAGCGGTGGCATTCAGTACTTC. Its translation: CASSPRTSGGIQYF.

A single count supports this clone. Written as DNA, the CDR3 is TGTGCCAGCAGCCGGGGGCTAGCGGGAGGCAACTACAATGAGCAGTTCTTC. Its protein is CASSRGLAGGNYNEQFF. The chain couples TRBV7-9 to TRBJ2-1, with 11 bases that match TRBD2. Germline V CDR1 and CDR2: SEHNR, FQNEAQ (reference sequence). V trimming: 5 bases; J trimming: 3 bases; junction bases outside the gene matches: 9. This CDR3 region has 17 residues.

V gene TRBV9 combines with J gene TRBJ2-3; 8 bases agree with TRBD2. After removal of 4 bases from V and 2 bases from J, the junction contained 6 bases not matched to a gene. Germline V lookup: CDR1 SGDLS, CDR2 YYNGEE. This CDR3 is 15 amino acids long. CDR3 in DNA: TGTGCCAGCAGCCCGGGGGGGGAGGACACAGATACGCAGTATTTT. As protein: CASSPGGEDTDTQYF.

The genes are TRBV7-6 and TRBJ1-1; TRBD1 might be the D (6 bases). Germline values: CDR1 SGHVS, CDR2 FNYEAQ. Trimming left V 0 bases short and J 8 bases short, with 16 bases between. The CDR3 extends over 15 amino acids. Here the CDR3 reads CASSLAEGQKREAFF. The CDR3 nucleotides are TGTGCCAGCAGCTTAGCCGAAGGACAGAAGAGAGAAGCTTTCTTT.

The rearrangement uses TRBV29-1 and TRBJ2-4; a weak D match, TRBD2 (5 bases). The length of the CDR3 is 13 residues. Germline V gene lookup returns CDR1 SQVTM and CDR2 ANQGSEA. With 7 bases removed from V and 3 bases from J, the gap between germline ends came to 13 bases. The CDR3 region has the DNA TGCAGCGCCAGGACTGGAGGCAAAAACATTCAGTACTTC. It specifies CSARTGGKNIQYF.

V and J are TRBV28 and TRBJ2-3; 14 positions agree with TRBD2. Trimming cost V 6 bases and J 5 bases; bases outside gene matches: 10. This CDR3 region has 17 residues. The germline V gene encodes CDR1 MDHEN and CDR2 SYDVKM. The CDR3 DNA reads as TGTGCCAGCAGCCTGACTAGCGGGAGGGGGGAAGGAGATACGCAGTATTTT. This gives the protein CASSLTSGRGEGDTQYF.

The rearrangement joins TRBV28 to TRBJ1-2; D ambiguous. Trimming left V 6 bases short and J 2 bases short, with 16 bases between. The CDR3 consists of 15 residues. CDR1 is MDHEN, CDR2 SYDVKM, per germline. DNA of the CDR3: TGTGCCAGCAGACCTTCGGGCAGTTTGAACTATGGCTACACCTTC. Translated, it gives CASRPSGSLNYGYTF.

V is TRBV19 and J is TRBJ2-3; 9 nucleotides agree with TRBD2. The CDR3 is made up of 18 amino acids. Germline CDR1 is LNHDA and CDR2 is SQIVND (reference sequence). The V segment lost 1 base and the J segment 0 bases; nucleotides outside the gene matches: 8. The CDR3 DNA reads TGTGCCAGTAGTATAGGACTAGCGGAGCCTACTAGCACAGATACGCAGTATTTT. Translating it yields CASSIGLAEPTSTDTQYF. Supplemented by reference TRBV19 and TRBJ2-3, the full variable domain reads DGGITQSPKYLFRKEGQNVTLSCEQNLNHDAMYWYRQDPGQGLRLIYYSQIVNDFQKGDIAEGYSVSREKKESFPLTVTSAQKNPTAFYLCASSIGLAEPTSTDTQYFGPGTRLTVL.

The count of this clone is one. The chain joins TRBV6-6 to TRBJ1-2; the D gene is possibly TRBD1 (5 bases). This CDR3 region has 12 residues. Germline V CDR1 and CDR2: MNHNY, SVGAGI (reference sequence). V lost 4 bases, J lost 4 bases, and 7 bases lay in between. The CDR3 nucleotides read TGTGCCAGCAGTTCCAGGGCCTATGGCTACACCTTC. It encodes CASSSRAYGYTF.

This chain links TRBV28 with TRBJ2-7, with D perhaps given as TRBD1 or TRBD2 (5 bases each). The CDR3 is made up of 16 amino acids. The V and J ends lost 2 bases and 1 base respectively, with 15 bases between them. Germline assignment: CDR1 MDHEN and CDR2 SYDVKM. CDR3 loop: CASSLQWDRPSYEQYF. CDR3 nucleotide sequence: TGTGCCAGCAGTTTACAATGGGACCGCCCTTCCTACGAGCAGTACTTC.

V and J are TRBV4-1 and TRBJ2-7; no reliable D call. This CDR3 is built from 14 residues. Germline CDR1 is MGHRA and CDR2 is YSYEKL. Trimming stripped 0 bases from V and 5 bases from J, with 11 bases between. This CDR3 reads CASSQEVARNEQYF. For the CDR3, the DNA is TGCGCCAGCAGCCAAGAGGTGGCTAGGAACGAGCAGTACTTC.

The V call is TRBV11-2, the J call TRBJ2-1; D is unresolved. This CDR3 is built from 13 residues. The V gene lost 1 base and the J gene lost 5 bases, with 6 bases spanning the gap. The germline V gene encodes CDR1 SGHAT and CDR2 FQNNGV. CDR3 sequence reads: CASSLGVDNEQFF. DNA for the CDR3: TGTGCCAGCAGCTTAGGAGTAGACAATGAGCAGTTCTTC.

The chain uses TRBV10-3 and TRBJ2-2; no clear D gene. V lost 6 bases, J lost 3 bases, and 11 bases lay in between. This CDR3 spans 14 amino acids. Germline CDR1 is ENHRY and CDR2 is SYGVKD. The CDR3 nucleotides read TGTGCCATCAGCGGACGAACGGACACCGGGGAGCTGTTTTTT. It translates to CAISGRTDTGELFF.

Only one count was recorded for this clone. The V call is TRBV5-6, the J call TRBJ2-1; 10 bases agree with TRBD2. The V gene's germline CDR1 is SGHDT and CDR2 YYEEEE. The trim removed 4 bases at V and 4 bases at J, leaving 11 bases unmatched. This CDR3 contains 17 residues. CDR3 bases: TGTGCCAGCAGCCTGCCTAAGCGGGAGGGGGTATACAATGAGCAGTTCTTC. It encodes CASSLPKREGVYNEQFF.

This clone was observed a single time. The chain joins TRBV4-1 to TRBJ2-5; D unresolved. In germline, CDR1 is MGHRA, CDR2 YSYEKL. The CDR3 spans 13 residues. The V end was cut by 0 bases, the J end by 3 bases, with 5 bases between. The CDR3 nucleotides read TGCGCCAGCAGCCAAGACTTGGAAGAGACCCAGTACTTC. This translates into CASSQDLEETQYF.

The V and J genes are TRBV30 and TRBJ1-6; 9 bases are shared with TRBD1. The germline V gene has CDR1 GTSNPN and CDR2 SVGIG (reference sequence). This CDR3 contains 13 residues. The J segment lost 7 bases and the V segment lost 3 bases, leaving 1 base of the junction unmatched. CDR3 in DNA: TGTGCCTGGAGGGGGACAGGGAATTCACCCCTCCACTTT. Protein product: CAWRGTGNSPLHF.

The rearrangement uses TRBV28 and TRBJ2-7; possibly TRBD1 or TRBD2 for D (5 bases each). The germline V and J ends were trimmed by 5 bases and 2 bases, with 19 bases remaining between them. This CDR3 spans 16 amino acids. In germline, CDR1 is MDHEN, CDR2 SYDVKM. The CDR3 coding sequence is TGTGCCAGCAGTCCCCGGGGCCACCTATTAACCTACGAGCAGTACTTC. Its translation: CASSPRGHLLTYEQYF.

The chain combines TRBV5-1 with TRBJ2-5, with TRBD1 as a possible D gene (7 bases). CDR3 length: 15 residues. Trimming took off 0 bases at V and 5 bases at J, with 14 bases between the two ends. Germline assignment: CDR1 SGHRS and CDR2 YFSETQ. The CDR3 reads CASSLVQGGGETQYF. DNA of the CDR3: TGCGCCAGCAGCTTGGTCCAGGGGGGCGGGGAGACCCAGTACTTC.

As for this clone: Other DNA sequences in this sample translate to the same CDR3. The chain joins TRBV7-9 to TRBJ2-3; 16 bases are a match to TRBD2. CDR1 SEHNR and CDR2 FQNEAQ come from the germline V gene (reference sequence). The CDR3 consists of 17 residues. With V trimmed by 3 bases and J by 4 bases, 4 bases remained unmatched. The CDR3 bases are TGTGCCAGCAGCTTGGGACTAGCGGGAGGGGGAGCAGATACGCAGTATTTT. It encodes CASSLGLAGGGADTQYF. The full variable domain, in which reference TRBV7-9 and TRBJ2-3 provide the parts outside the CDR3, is DTGVSQNPRHKITKRGQNVTFRCDPISEHNRLYWYRQTLGQGPEFLTYFQNEAQLEKSRLLSDRFSAERPKGSFSTLEIQRTEQGDSAMYLCASSLGLAGGGADTQYFGPGTRLTVL.

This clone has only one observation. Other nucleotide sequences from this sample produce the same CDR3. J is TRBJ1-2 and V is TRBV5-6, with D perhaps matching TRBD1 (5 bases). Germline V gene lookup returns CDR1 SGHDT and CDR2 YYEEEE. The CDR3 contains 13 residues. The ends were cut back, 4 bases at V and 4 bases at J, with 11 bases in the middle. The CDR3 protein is CASSPDRSYGYTF. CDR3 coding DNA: TGTGCCAGCAGCCCCGACAGAAGCTATGGCTACACCTTC.

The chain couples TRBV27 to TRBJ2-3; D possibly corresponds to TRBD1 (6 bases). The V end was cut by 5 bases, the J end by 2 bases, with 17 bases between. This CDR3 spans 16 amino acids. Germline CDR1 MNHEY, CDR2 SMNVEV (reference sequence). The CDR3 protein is CASSPYSGDTTDTQYF. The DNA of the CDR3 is TGTGCCAGCAGTCCATACTCCGGGGACACCACAGATACGCAGTATTTT.

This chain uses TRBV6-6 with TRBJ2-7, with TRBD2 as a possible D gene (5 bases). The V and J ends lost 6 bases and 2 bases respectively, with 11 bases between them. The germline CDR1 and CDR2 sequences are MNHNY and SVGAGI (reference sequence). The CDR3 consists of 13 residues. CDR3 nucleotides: TGTGCCAGCAGGCCCGCCGGGACCTACGAGCAGTACTTC. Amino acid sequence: CASRPAGTYEQYF.

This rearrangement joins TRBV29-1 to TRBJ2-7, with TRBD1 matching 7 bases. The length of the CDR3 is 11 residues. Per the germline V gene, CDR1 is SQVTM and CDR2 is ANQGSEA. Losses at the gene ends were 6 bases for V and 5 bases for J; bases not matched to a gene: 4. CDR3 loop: CSVQGLHEQYF. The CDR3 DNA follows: TGCAGCGTACAGGGGTTGCACGAGCAGTACTTC.

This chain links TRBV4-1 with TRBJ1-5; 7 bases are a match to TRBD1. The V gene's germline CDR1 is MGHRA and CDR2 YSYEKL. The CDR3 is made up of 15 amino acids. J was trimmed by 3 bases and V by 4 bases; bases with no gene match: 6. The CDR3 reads CASSPTGVSNQPQHF. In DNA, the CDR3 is TGCGCCAGCAGCCCTACAGGGGTTTCCAATCAGCCCCAGCATTTT.

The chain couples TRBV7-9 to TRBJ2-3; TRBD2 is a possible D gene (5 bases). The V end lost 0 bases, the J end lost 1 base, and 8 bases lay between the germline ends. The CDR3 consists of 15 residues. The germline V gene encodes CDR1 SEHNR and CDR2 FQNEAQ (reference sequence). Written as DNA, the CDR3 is TGTGCCAGCAGCTTAGCGAGGGCCGGCACAGATACGCAGTATTTT. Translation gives CASSLARAGTDTQYF.

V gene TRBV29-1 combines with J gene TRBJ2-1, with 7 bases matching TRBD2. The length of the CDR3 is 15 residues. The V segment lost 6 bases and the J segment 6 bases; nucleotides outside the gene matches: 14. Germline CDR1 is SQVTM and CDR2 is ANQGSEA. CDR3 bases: TGCAGCGTCGCATGGGGGGGAATCCGAGTCAATGAGCAGTTCTTC. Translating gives CSVAWGGIRVNEQFF.

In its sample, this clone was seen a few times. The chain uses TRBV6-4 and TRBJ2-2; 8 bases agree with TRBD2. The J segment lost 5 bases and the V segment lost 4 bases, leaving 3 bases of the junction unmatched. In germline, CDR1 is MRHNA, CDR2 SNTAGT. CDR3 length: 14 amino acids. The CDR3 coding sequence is TGTGCCAGCAGTGCGGGACTAGAGACCGGGGAGCTGTTTTTT. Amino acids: CASSAGLETGELFF.